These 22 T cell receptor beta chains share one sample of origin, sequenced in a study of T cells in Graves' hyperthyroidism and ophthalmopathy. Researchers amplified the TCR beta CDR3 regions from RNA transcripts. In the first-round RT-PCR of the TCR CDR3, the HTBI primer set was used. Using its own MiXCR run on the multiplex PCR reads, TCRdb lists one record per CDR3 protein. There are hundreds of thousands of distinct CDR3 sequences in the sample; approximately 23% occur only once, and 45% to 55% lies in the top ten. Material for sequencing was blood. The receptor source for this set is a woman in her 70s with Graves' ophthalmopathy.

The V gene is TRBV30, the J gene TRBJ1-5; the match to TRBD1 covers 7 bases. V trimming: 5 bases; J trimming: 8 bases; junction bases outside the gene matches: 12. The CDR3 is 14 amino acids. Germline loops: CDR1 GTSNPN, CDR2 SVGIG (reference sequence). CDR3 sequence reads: CAWSQSGGGEPQHF. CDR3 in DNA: TGTGCCTGGTCTCAATCAGGGGGTGGGGAGCCCCAGCATTTT.

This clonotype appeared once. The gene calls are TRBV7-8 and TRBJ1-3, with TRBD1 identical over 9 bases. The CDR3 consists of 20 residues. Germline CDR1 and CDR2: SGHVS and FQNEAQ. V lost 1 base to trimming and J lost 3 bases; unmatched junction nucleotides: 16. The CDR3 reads CASSLVRPPSQGAFGNTIYF. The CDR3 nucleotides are TGTGCCAGCAGCTTAGTGAGGCCCCCTTCACAGGGGGCGTTTGGAAACACCATATATTTT.

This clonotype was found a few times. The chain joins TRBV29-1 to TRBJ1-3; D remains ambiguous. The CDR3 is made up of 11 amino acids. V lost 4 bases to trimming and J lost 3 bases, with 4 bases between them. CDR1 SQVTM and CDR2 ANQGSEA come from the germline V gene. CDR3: CSVGDGNTIYF. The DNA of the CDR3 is TGCAGCGTTGGCGATGGAAACACCATATATTTT. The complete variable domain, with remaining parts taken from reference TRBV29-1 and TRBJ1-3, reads SAVISQKPSRDICQRGTSLTIQCQVDSQVTMMFWYRQQPGQSLTLIATANQGSEATYESGFVIDKFPISRPNLTFSTLTVSNMSPEDSSIYLCSVGDGNTIYFGEGSWLTVV.

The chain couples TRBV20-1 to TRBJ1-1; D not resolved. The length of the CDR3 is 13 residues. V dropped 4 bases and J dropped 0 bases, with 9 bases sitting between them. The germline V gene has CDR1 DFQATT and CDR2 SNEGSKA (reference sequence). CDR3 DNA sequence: TGCAGTGCTATAGGTGTTATGAACACTGAAGCTTTCTTT. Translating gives CSAIGVMNTEAFF.

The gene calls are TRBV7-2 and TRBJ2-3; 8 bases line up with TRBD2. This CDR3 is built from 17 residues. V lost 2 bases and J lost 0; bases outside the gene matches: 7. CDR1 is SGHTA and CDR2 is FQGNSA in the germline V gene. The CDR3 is CASSLYGGASSTDTQYF. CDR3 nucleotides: TGTGCCAGCAGCTTATACGGGGGGGCCTCAAGCACAGATACGCAGTATTTT.

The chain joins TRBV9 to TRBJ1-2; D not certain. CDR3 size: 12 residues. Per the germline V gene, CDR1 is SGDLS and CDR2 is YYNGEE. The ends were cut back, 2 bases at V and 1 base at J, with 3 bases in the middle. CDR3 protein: CASSVHNYGYTF. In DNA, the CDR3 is TGTGCCAGCAGCGTCCATAACTATGGCTACACCTTC.

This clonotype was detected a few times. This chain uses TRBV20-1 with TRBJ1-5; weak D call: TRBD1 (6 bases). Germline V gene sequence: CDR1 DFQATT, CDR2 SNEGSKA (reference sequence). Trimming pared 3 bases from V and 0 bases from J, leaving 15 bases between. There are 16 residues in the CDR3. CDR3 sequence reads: CSARVKGGSSNQPQHF. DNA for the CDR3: TGCAGTGCTAGGGTAAAGGGGGGGAGTAGCAATCAGCCCCAGCATTTT.

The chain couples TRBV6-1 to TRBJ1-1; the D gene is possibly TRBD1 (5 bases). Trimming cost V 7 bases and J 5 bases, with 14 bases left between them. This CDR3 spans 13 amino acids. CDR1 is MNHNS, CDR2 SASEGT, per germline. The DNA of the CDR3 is TGTGCCAGCATGCGAGCGGGGGAAACTGAAGCTTTCTTT. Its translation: CASMRAGETEAFF.

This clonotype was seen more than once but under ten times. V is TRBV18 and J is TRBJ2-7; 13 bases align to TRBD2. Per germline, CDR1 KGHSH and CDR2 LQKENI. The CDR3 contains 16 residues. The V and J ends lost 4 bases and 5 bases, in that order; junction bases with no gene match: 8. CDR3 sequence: CASSLGLAGVGDEQYF. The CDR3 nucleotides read TGTGCCAGCTCACTTGGACTAGCGGGAGTGGGGGACGAGCAGTACTTC.

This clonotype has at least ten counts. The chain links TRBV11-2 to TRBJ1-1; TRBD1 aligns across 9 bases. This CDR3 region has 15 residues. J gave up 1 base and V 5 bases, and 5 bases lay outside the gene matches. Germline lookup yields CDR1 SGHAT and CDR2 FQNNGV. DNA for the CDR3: TGTGCCAGCAGCGAAAGGACAGGGGAGAACACTGAAGCTTTCTTT. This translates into CASSERTGENTEAFF. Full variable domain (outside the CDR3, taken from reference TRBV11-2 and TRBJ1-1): EAGVAQSPRYKIIEKRQSVAFWCNPISGHATLYWYQQILGQGPKLLIQFQNNGVVDDSQLPKDRFSAERLKGVDSTLKIQPAKLEDSAVYLCASSERTGENTEAFFGQGTRLTVV.

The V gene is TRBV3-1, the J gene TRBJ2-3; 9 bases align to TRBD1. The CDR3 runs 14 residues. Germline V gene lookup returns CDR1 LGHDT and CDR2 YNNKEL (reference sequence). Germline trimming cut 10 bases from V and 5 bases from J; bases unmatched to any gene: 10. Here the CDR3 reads CAINSGTGIDTQYF. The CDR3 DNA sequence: TGTGCCATTAATTCCGGGACAGGGATAGATACGCAGTATTTT.

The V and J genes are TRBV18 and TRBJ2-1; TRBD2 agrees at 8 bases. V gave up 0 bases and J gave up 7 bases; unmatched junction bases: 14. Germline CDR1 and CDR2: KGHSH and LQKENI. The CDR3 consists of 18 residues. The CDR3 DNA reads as TGTGCCAGCTCACCACCGTGGGGGAGCGGGAGAGAGAGAAATGAGCAGTTCTTC. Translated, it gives CASSPPWGSGRERNEQFF.

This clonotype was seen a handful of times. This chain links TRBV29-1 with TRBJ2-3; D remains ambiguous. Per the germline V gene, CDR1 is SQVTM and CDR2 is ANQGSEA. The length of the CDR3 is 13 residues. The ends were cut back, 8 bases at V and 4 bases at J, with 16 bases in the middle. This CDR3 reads CSLAPASADTQYF. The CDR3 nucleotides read TGCAGCCTCGCACCGGCGTCCGCAGATACGCAGTATTTT.

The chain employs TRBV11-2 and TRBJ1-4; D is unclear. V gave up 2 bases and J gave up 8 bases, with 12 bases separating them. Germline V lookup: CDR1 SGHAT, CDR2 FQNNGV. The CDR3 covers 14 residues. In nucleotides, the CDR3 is TGTGCCAGCAGCTTAAGTACGGTGGGGGAAAAACTGTTTTTT. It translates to CASSLSTVGEKLFF.

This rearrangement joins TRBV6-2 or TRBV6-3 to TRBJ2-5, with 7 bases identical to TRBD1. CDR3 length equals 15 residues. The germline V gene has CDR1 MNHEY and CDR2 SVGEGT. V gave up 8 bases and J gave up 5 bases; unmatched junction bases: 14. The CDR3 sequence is CASGRGGYKGETQYF. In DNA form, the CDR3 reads TGTGCCAGCGGGCGAGGGGGCTACAAGGGGGAGACCCAGTACTTC.

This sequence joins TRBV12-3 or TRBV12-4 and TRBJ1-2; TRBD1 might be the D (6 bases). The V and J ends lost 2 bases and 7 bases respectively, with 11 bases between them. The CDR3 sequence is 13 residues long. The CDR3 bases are TGTGCCAGCAGTTTATTACAGGGAGGTGGCTACACCTTC. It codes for CASSLLQGGGYTF.

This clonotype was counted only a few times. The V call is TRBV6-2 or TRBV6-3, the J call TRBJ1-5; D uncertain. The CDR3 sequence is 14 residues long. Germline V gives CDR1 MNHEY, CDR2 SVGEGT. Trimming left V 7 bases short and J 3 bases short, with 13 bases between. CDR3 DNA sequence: TGTGCCAGCATCCTATACTCTTTCAATCAGCCCCAGCATTTT. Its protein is CASILYSFNQPQHF.

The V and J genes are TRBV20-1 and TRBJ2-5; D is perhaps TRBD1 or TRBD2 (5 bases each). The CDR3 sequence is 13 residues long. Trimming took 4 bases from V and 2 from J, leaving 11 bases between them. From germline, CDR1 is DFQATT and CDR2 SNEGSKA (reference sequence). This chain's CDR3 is CSAIPGPQETQYF. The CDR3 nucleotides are TGCAGTGCTATTCCGGGGCCACAAGAGACCCAGTACTTC.

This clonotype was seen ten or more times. DNA for the CDR3: TGTGCCACCAGGGGGGGGGGCACCGGGGAGCTGTTTTTT. As protein: CATRGGGTGELFF. V usage is TRBV24-1 and J usage is TRBJ2-2, with 7 bases fitting TRBD2. The ends lost 7 bases at V and 4 bases at J; junction bases unmatched: 2. The CDR3 runs 13 residues. CDR1 is KGHDR, CDR2 SFDVKD, per germline.

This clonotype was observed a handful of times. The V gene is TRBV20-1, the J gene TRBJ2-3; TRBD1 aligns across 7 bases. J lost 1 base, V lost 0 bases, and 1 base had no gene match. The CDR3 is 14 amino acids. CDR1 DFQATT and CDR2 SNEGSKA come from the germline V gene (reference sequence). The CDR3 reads CSARDTGGTDTQYF. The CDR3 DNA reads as TGCAGTGCTAGAGATACAGGGGGCACAGATACGCAGTATTTT.

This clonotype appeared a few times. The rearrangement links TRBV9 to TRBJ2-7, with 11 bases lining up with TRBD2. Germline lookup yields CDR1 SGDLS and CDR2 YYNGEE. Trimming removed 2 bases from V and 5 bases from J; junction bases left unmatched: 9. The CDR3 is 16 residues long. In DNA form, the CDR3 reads TGTGCCAGCAGCGTTAGTAGCGGGAGGGCCTGGAACGAGCAGTACTTC. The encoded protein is CASSVSSGRAWNEQYF.

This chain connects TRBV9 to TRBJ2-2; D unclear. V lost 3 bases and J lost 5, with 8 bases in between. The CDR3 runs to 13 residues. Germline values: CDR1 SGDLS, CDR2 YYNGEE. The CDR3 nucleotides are TGTGCCAGCAGCGGCGTTTGGACCGGGGAGCTGTTTTTT. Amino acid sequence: CASSGVWTGELFF.